These 30 T cell receptor beta chains came from one sample sequenced in a study of PD-L1 blockade in urothelial cancer. Produced via immunoSEQ multiplex PCR; TCRdb's table is partial and in-frame only. The table has about 40,000 clones, about four fifths seen once; the top ten hold roughly 18%. This material consisted of PBMCs, taken around atezolizumab (anti-PD-L1) treatment. The receptor source for this set is a man aged 55 to 70 with urothelial cancer.

The gene calls are TRBV7-2 and TRBJ1-3; 7 bases agree with TRBD1. Trimming took 1 base from V and 2 from J; bases not matched to a gene: 8. Germline assignment: CDR1 SGHTA and CDR2 FQGNSA. This CDR3 comprises 17 residues. The CDR3 DNA reads as TGTGCCAGCAGCTTAGGGCTGACAGGGAGGACTGGAAACACCATATATTTT. Protein: CASSLGLTGRTGNTIYF.

The rearrangement uses TRBV28 and TRBJ2-7, with a possible D match to TRBD1 (5 bases). The CDR3 totals 12 residues. Between the trimmed V and J ends, which lost 4 bases and 3 bases, there was a span of 7 bases. Germline V gene data show CDR1 as MDHEN and CDR2 as SYDVKM. CDR3 residues: CASSSDSYEQYF. CDR3 DNA sequence: TGTGCCAGCAGTTCTGACAGCTACGAGCAGTACTTC.

The V gene is TRBV28, the J gene TRBJ2-7; D may be TRBD2 (6 bases). CDR1 and CDR2 (germline): MDHEN, SYDVKM. The CDR3 has 15 residues. V dropped 5 bases and J dropped 0 bases, with 14 bases sitting between them. CDR3 region: CASSVGGIGSYEQYF. CDR3 DNA sequence: TGTGCCAGCAGTGTGGGGGGAATCGGCTCCTACGAGCAGTACTTC.

The chain couples TRBV28 to TRBJ1-5, with D maybe TRBD1 (6 bases). The CDR3 has 14 residues. Germline V gives CDR1 MDHEN, CDR2 SYDVKM. V lost 6 bases to trimming and J lost 9 bases, with 18 bases between them. The CDR3, as DNA: TGTGCCAGCAGCCGAGGGGGGGCCCTGGGGCCCCAGCATTTT. Its protein is CASSRGGALGPQHF.

This clone was observed a few times. This chain joins TRBV10-3 and TRBJ2-2, with TRBD1 identical over 8 bases. The CDR3 has 18 residues. Looked up from germline, CDR1 is ENHRY and CDR2 is SYGVKD. The ends lost 4 bases at V and 0 bases at J; junction bases unmatched: 10. The CDR3 DNA sequence: TGTGCCATCAGTGGGGGCCGACAGGGGAACGCGAACACCGGGGAGCTGTTTTTT. It specifies CAISGGRQGNANTGELFF.

The CDR3 bases are TGTGCCAGCAGCTTGCTGACAGGGGGACTGGACGAGCAGTACTTC. Its protein product is CASSLLTGGLDEQYF. The gene calls are TRBV5-4 and TRBJ2-7; 9 bases agree with TRBD1. Germline CDR1 SGHNT, CDR2 YYREEE (reference sequence). Germline trimming cut 1 base from V and 5 bases from J; bases unmatched to any gene: 7. CDR3 length equals 15 residues.

This chain links TRBV5-1 with TRBJ2-1; 10 positions match TRBD2. Unmatched junction bases numbered 6, after V lost 5 bases and J lost 4 bases. Germline-derived CDR1 and CDR2 are SGHRS and YFSETQ. CDR3 length: 15 residues. CDR3 in amino acids: CASSLTSGFYNEQFF. In nucleotides, the CDR3 is TGCGCCAGCAGTTTGACTAGCGGGTTTTACAATGAGCAGTTCTTC.

The rearrangement links TRBV6-5 to TRBJ2-5, with D possibly being TRBD1 (7 bases). The CDR3 consists of 14 residues. Between the trimmed V and J ends, which lost 6 bases and 2 bases, there was a span of 13 bases. Germline CDR1 MNHEY, CDR2 SVGAGI. This chain's CDR3 is CASSRGAGQETQYF. The DNA for the CDR3 is TGTGCCAGCAGCAGGGGGGCAGGACAAGAGACCCAGTACTTC.

In this sample, this clone turned up once. V gene TRBV19 combines with J gene TRBJ2-1; 8 bases are shared with TRBD1. Germline CDR1 LNHDA, CDR2 SQIVND (reference sequence). Trimming removed 3 bases from V and 2 bases from J; junction bases left unmatched: 6. The CDR3 totals 16 residues. The CDR3 DNA is TGTGCCAGTAGTATTACGGGACAGGTGACCTACAATGAGCAGTTCTTC. Its translation: CASSITGQVTYNEQFF.

In its sample, this clone was seen once. The chain employs TRBV5-1 and TRBJ2-3; D is perhaps TRBD1 (5 bases). The CDR3 has 13 amino acids. Germline V gene sequence: CDR1 SGHRS, CDR2 YFSETQ. Trimming took off 4 bases at V and 3 bases at J, with 9 bases between the two ends. CDR3 loop: CASSPRVTDTQYF. CDR3 nucleotide sequence: TGCGCCAGCAGCCCCAGGGTAACAGATACGCAGTATTTT.

This chain connects TRBV30 to TRBJ2-3; D might be TRBD1 (6 bases). Trimming removed 4 bases from V and 6 bases from J, with 23 bases in between. From germline, CDR1 is GTSNPN and CDR2 SVGIG (reference sequence). The CDR3 loop spans 16 amino acids. DNA for the CDR3: TGTGCCTGGAAGCCCCCCACAGGGACCTTATCTGATACGCAGTATTTT. It specifies CAWKPPTGTLSDTQYF.

This chain joins TRBV10-3 and TRBJ2-5, with TRBD1 identical over 9 bases. Per germline, CDR1 ENHRY and CDR2 SYGVKD. The CDR3 has 14 residues. J lost 2 bases, V lost 4 bases, and 2 bases had no gene match. CDR3 DNA sequence: TGTGCCATCAGTGCGACAGGGGGACAAGAGACCCAGTACTTC. It is translated as CAISATGGQETQYF.

The chain uses TRBV27 and TRBJ2-3, with TRBD1 as a possible D gene (5 bases). This CDR3 spans 13 amino acids. Germline V gene sequence: CDR1 MNHEY, CDR2 SMNVEV (reference sequence). V shed 5 bases and J shed 6 bases, with 12 bases lying between them. CDR3 in amino acids: CASSLDQGDTQYF. CDR3 bases: TGTGCCAGCAGTCTAGACCAGGGTGATACGCAGTATTTT.

The CDR3 sequence: CASYEQGATGELFF. In DNA form, the CDR3 reads TGTGCCAGCTACGAACAGGGGGCCACCGGGGAGCTGTTTTTT. The chain has TRBV6-6 and TRBJ2-2; 9 bases fit TRBD1. This CDR3 is built from 14 residues. Germline lookup yields CDR1 MNHNY and CDR2 SVGAGI (reference sequence). J lost 4 bases, V lost 8 bases, and 5 bases had no gene match.

V is TRBV5-1 and J is TRBJ1-1, with 7 bases lining up with TRBD1. The V segment lost 4 bases and the J segment 0 bases; nucleotides outside the gene matches: 6. The CDR3 length is 15 residues. CDR1 and CDR2 from the germline V gene are SGHRS and YFSETQ. For the CDR3, the DNA is TGCGCCAGCAGCACCATGACAGGGATGAACACTGAAGCTTTCTTT. Its protein is CASSTMTGMNTEAFF.

The chain uses TRBV28 and TRBJ2-7; D is possibly TRBD2 (5 bases). Germline V gene lookup returns CDR1 MDHEN and CDR2 SYDVKM. V shed 5 bases and J shed 0 bases, with 14 bases lying between them. The CDR3 loop spans 15 amino acids. The CDR3 region is CASSLSSGDSYEQYF. Here the CDR3 DNA reads TGTGCCAGCAGTCTCTCTTCCGGGGACTCCTACGAGCAGTACTTC.

This clone was counted a few times. The gene calls are TRBV7-8 and TRBJ1-1; D might be TRBD1 (5 bases). V lost 10 bases and J 7 bases, leaving 16 bases between the germline ends. The CDR3 loop spans 12 amino acids. The germline gives CDR1 SGHVS, CDR2 FQNEAQ. CDR3 DNA: TGTGCCAACTCGCCCAGGGTGGGTGAAGCTTTCTTT. Translation gives CANSPRVGEAFF.

The CDR3 protein is CASSSGYGNTIYF. The CDR3 bases are TGTGCCAGCAGCTCCGGGTATGGAAACACCATATATTTT. This chain connects TRBV5-6 to TRBJ1-3; D is undetermined. This CDR3 is 13 amino acids long. Trimming removed 3 bases from V and 3 bases from J, with 7 bases in between. The germline V gene has CDR1 SGHDT and CDR2 YYEEEE.

The chain uses TRBV6-1 and TRBJ2-3, with D tentatively TRBD2 (6 bases). This CDR3 region has 11 residues. Germline lookup yields CDR1 MNHNS and CDR2 SASEGT. Deletions cut 4 bases from V and 9 bases from J, with 8 bases between. Here the CDR3 DNA reads TGTGCCAGCAGTGCGGGAGCCACGCAGTATTTT. It translates to CASSAGATQYF.

The chain carries TRBV2 and TRBJ1-5; D remains ambiguous. This CDR3 region has 16 residues. The V gene lost 2 bases and the J gene lost 0 bases, with 11 bases spanning the gap. Germline V lookup: CDR1 SNHLY, CDR2 FYNNEI. CDR3 loop: CASSEPAGYSNQPQHF. CDR3 nucleotides: TGTGCCAGCAGTGAACCGGCAGGTTATAGCAATCAGCCCCAGCATTTT.

The chain employs TRBV18 and TRBJ2-4; 8 bases are shared with TRBD1. This CDR3 comprises 16 residues. Germline V CDR1 and CDR2: KGHSH, LQKENI. The V and J ends lost 4 bases and 2 bases, in that order; junction bases with no gene match: 7. This CDR3 reads CASSRDRLPTKNIQYF. CDR3 coding DNA: TGTGCCAGCTCACGGGACAGGTTGCCGACCAAAAACATTCAGTACTTC. The whole variable domain, remainder taken from reference TRBV18 and TRBJ2-4, is NAGVMQNPRHLVRRRGQEARLRCSPMKGHSHVYWYRQLPEEGLKFMVYLQKENIIDESGMPKERFSAEFPKEGPSILRIQQVVRGDSAAYFCASSRDRLPTKNIQYFGAGTRLSVL.

The chain employs TRBV5-8 and TRBJ1-6; 7 bases line up with TRBD1. Germline assignment: CDR1 SGHTS and CDR2 YDEGEE. The J segment lost 8 bases and the V segment lost 4 bases, leaving 21 bases of the junction unmatched. The length of the CDR3 is 19 residues. The CDR3 DNA reads as TGTGCCAGCAGCCTAAGACAGGGACCCCGAATACTCCATTATTCACCCCTCCACTTT. As protein: CASSLRQGPRILHYSPLHF. The full variable domain, completed using reference TRBV5-8 and TRBJ1-6, is EAGVTQSPTHLIKTRGQQATLRCSPISGHTSVYWYQQALGLGLQFLLWYDEGEERNRGNFPPRFSGRQFPNYSSELNVNALELEDSALYLCASSLRQGPRILHYSPLHFGNGTRLTVT.

The CDR3 spells CAISDGVPGNTIYF. Written as DNA, the CDR3 is TGTGCCATCAGCGACGGGGTTCCGGGAAACACCATATATTTT. V and J are TRBV10-3 and TRBJ1-3; D is unresolved. The germline V gene has CDR1 ENHRY and CDR2 SYGVKD. The CDR3 totals 14 residues. Trimming removed 6 bases at V and 4 bases at J, with 13 bases between.

The chain joins TRBV7-9 to TRBJ2-1, with 8 bases lining up with TRBD1. V dropped 5 bases and J dropped 3; count of bases not matched to a gene: 9. CDR1 is SEHNR, CDR2 FQNEAQ, per germline (reference sequence). The CDR3 runs to 16 residues. The CDR3 DNA reads TGTGCCAGCAGCCCCTCCGTTGGGACAGGCTACAATGAGCAGTTCTTC. It yields the protein CASSPSVGTGYNEQFF.

The rearrangement joins TRBV4-2 to TRBJ1-5; D not resolved. With 0 bases removed from V and 3 bases from J, the gap between germline ends came to 12 bases. Germline V gene sequence: CDR1 LGHNA, CDR2 YNFKEQ. This CDR3 is built from 16 residues. The CDR3 reads CASSQDRSIPNQPQHF. The CDR3 coding sequence is TGTGCCAGCAGCCAAGATAGATCGATCCCCAATCAGCCCCAGCATTTT.

This chain links TRBV6-5 with TRBJ2-3, with D uncertain. CDR3 length: 15 amino acids. The V end was cut by 2 bases, the J end by 0 bases, with 9 bases between. Looked up from germline, CDR1 is MNHEY and CDR2 is SVGAGI. This chain's CDR3 is CASSYDTSSTDTQYF. CDR3 nucleotide sequence: TGTGCCAGCAGTTACGACACCTCTAGCACAGATACGCAGTATTTT.

The chain recombines TRBV5-1 with TRBJ2-5; the match to TRBD1 covers 7 bases. V shed 3 bases, J shed 4 bases, and the junction held 15 bases outside the gene matches. The CDR3 is made up of 17 amino acids. Germline-derived CDR1 and CDR2 are SGHRS and YFSETQ. The CDR3 nucleotides read TGCGCCAGCAGCTGGGAGACAGGGCCTGGTTTAGGAGAGACCCAGTACTTC. Its translation: CASSWETGPGLGETQYF. The whole variable domain, remainder taken from reference TRBV5-1 and TRBJ2-5, is KAGVTQTPRYLIKTRGQQVTLSCSPISGHRSVSWYQQTPGQGLQFLFEYFSETQRNKGNFPGRFSGRQFSNSRSEMNVSTLELGDSALYLCASSWETGPGLGETQYFGPGTRLLVL.

The chain couples TRBV28 to TRBJ2-7; 8 nucleotides match TRBD1. The germline V gene has CDR1 MDHEN and CDR2 SYDVKM. The CDR3 extends over 13 amino acids. After removal of 8 bases from V and 9 bases from J, the junction contained 12 bases not matched to a gene. The CDR3 spells CASFGGTGPLQYF. DNA for the CDR3: TGTGCCAGCTTCGGCGGGACAGGACCACTGCAGTACTTC.

The V gene is TRBV9, the J gene TRBJ2-1, with 7 positions matching TRBD2. J gave up 1 base and V 0 bases, and 4 bases lay outside the gene matches. CDR1 is SGDLS, CDR2 YYNGEE, per germline. This CDR3 contains 16 residues. CDR3 sequence (DNA): TGTGCCAGCAGCGTAGCCAGCGGGGAGTCCTACAATGAGCAGTTCTTC. It specifies CASSVASGESYNEQFF.

The V and J genes are TRBV6-1 and TRBJ2-7, with D perhaps matching TRBD2 (7 bases). The CDR3 length is 15 residues. Germline CDR1 reads MNHNS; CDR2 reads SASEGT. V was cut by 7 bases and J by 6 bases, with 22 bases left in between. Here the CDR3 DNA reads TGTGCCAGCACTCCGTCAGGGCCAGGGGAGGGCGAGCAGTACTTC. Its translation: CASTPSGPGEGEQYF.